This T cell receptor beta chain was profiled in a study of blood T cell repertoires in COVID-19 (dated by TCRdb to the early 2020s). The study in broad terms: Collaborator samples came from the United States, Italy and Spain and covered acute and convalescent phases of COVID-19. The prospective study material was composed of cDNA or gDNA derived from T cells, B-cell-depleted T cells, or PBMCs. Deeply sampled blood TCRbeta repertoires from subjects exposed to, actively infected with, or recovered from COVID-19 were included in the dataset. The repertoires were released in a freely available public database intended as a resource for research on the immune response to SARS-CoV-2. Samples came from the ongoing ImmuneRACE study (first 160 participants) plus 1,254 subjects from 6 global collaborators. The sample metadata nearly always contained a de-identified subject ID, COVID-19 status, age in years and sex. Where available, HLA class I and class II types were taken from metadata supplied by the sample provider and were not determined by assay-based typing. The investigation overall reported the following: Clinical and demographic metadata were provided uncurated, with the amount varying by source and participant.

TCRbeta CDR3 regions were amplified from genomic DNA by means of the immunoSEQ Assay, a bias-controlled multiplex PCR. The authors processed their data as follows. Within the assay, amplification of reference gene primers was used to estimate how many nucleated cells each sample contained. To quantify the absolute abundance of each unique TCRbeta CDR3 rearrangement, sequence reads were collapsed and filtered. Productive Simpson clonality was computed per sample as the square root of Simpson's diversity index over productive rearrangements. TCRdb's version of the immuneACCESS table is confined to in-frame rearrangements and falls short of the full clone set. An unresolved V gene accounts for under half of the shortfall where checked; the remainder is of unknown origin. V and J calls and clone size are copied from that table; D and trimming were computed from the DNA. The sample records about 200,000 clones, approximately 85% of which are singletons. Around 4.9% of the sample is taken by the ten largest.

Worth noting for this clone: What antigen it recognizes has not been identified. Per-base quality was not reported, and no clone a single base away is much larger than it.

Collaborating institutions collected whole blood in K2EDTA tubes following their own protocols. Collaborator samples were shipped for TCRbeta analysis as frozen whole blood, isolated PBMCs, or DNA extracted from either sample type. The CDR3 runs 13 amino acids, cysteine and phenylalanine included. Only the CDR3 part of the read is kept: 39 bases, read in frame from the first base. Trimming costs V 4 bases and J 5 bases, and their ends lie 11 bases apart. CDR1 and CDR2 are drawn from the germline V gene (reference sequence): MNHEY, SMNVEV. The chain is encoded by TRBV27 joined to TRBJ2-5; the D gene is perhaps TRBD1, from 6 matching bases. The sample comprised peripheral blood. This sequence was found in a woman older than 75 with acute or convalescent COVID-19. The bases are TGTGCCAGCAGTTCCACAGGGCTTGAGACCCAGTACTTC. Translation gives CASSSTGLETQYF.